The 16 T cell receptor beta chains presented below share a single source sample, sequenced in a study of T cells in Graves' hyperthyroidism and ophthalmopathy. It was RNA transcripts that yielded the amplified TCR beta CDR3 regions. HTBI primers were used for first-round RT-PCR of the TCR CDR3. TCRdb reprocessed the multiplex PCR reads via MiXCR and lists one record per CDR3 protein. Of about 350,000 distinct CDR3 sequences listed, about 14% were seen once; the top ten hold around 25%. The sequencing sample was made of blood. These receptors all stem from a woman aged 25 to 39 with Graves' hyperthyroidism.

This clonotype was counted only a few times. The chain combines TRBV5-6 with TRBJ2-5; no reliable D call. CDR1 and CDR2 (germline): SGHDT, YYEEEE. The V end was cut by 0 bases, the J end by 2 bases, with 11 bases between. The CDR3 spans 15 residues. The CDR3 region is CASSLVGRVQETQYF. Here the CDR3 DNA reads TGTGCCAGCAGCTTGGTGGGTCGTGTTCAAGAGACCCAGTACTTC.

This clonotype was seen more than once but under ten times. The CDR3 nucleotides are TGTGCCAGCAGCTTGCCTAGAGTGCGCGGAGAAGAGACCCAGTACTTC. Translating it yields CASSLPRVRGEETQYF. The chain couples TRBV11-1 to TRBJ2-5; D remains ambiguous. Deletions cut 3 bases from V and 3 bases from J, with 17 bases between. This CDR3 spans 16 amino acids. Germline V gene lookup returns CDR1 SGHAT and CDR2 FQDESV (reference sequence).

This clonotype occurred many times. This chain joins TRBV12-3 or TRBV12-4 and TRBJ2-3, with D possibly being TRBD1 or TRBD2 (6 bases each). V shed 3 bases and J shed 2 bases, with 24 bases lying between them. The CDR3 is 19 residues long. The CDR3 nucleotides are TGTGCCAGCAGTTTGAGGGGGGAAGCAGTGCGACACCCCACAGATACGCAGTATTTT. This gives the protein CASSLRGEAVRHPTDTQYF.

This clonotype was counted at least ten times. V usage is TRBV28 and J usage is TRBJ1-1; TRBD1 might be the D (5 bases). The CDR3 runs to 12 residues. Germline values: CDR1 MDHEN, CDR2 SYDVKM. V was trimmed by 4 bases and J by 3 bases, leaving 6 bases between them. CDR3 bases: TGTGCCAGCAGTTCGACAGACACTGAAGCTTTCTTT. Translation gives CASSSTDTEAFF. The full variable domain, in which reference TRBV28 and TRBJ1-1 provide the parts outside the CDR3, is DVKVTQSSRYLVKRTGEKVFLECVQDMDHENMFWYRQDPGLGLRLIYFSYDVKMKEKGDIPEGYSVSREKKERFSLILESASTNQTSMYLCASSSTDTEAFFGQGTRLTVV.

This clonotype came up many times. This sequence joins TRBV2 and TRBJ1-1; unclear D gene. This CDR3 region has 10 residues. V lost 7 bases and J lost 8, with 8 bases in between. The germline V gene has CDR1 SNHLY and CDR2 FYNNEI. As DNA, the CDR3 is TGTGCCAGCAACTGGCTAGAAGCTTTCTTT. Translated, it gives CASNWLEAFF.

In this sample, this clonotype turned up a few times. The chain joins TRBV11-2 to TRBJ2-7, with D uncertain. Germline lookup yields CDR1 SGHAT and CDR2 FQNNGV. V lost 1 base to trimming and J lost 2 bases, with 9 bases between them. The CDR3 spans 14 residues. CDR3 DNA sequence: TGTGCCAGCAGCTTAGTGGGAATGGCCTACGAGCAGTACTTC. This codes for CASSLVGMAYEQYF.

This clonotype showed up just a few times. The rearrangement uses TRBV20-1 and TRBJ2-6; no clear D gene. The CDR3 totals 17 residues. With 4 bases removed from V and 0 bases from J, the gap between germline ends came to 16 bases. Germline lookup yields CDR1 DFQATT and CDR2 SNEGSKA (reference sequence). The DNA of the CDR3 is TGCAGTGCTAACATTGTACACTCCTACTCTGGGGCCAACGTCCTGACTTTC. Protein sequence: CSANIVHSYSGANVLTF.

The table lists this clonotype with a few counts. The V call is TRBV24-1, the J call TRBJ2-1; possibly TRBD1 for D (5 bases). The V gene lost 10 bases and the J gene lost 1 base, with 16 bases spanning the gap. This CDR3 comprises 15 residues. CDR1 is KGHDR, CDR2 SFDVKD, per germline. The CDR3 DNA is TGTGCCACGGAACCGACAGACTCATCCTACAATGAGCAGTTCTTC. It yields the protein CATEPTDSSYNEQFF.

The V gene is TRBV27, the J gene TRBJ2-7, with D possibly being TRBD2 (6 bases). Trimming shortened V by 1 base and J by 6 bases, and 16 bases separated the two germline ends. Germline V CDR1 and CDR2: MNHEY, SMNVEV (reference sequence). CDR3 length equals 15 residues. DNA of the CDR3: TGTGCCAGCAGTTTATTTTTCGAGGCGGGGCTCGAGCAGTACTTC. This encodes CASSLFFEAGLEQYF.

The chain combines TRBV15 with TRBJ1-2; possibly TRBD1 for D (5 bases). The CDR3 runs to 16 residues. CDR1 and CDR2 from the germline V gene are LNHNV and YYDKDF (reference sequence). The germline V and J ends were trimmed by 5 bases and 7 bases, with 23 bases remaining between them. The CDR3 here is CATSPGPGRGISGYTF. For the CDR3, the DNA is TGTGCCACCAGCCCTGGTCCAGGGCGCGGGATCTCTGGCTACACCTTC. Full variable domain (missing parts from reference TRBV15 and TRBJ1-2): DAMVIQNPRYQVTQFGKPVTLSCSQTLNHNVMYWYQQKSSQAPKLLFHYYDKDFNNEADTPDNFQSRRPNTSFCFLDIRSPGLGDTAMYLCATSPGPGRGISGYTFGSGTRLTVV.

This clonotype has just a few counts. The CDR3 loop reads CASSLGGSRDNEQFF. For the CDR3, the DNA is TGTGCCAGCAGTTTAGGCGGGAGCCGGGACAATGAGCAGTTCTTC. J is TRBJ2-1 and V is TRBV28; 7 bases match TRBD2. The CDR3 has 15 residues. After removal of 2 bases from V and 5 bases from J, the junction contained 6 bases not matched to a gene. Germline V gene data show CDR1 as MDHEN and CDR2 as SYDVKM.

The chain's CDR3 is CASSDRYRSRRGNQPQHF. CDR3 DNA sequence: TGTGCCAGCAGTGACCGTTACAGGTCCAGGCGGGGCAATCAGCCCCAGCATTTT. The V call is TRBV6-2 or TRBV6-3, the J call TRBJ1-5; D perhaps matches TRBD1 (5 bases). This CDR3 comprises 18 residues. CDR1 is MNHEY, CDR2 SVGEGT, per germline. V was cut by 5 bases and J by 2 bases, with 22 bases left in between.

A few counts support this clonotype. The rearrangement links TRBV11-2 to TRBJ2-2; D may correspond to TRBD1 or TRBD2 (5 bases each). This CDR3 has 17 residues. Germline assignment: CDR1 SGHAT and CDR2 FQNNGV. V was cut by 3 bases and J by 5 bases, with 19 bases left in between. CDR3 amino acids: CASSLVVGTTSTGELFF. The CDR3 coding sequence is TGTGCCAGCAGCTTGGTGGTTGGGACGACATCAACCGGGGAGCTGTTTTTT.

This chain connects TRBV20-1 to TRBJ2-5; 12 bases match TRBD2. This CDR3 is 14 amino acids long. The J segment lost 2 bases and the V segment lost 5 bases, leaving 3 bases of the junction unmatched. CDR1 DFQATT and CDR2 SNEGSKA come from the germline V gene (reference sequence). The CDR3 DNA reads TGCAGTGCTTTGACTAGCGGGAGACAAGAGACCCAGTACTTC. It is translated as CSALTSGRQETQYF.

The table lists this clonotype with many counts. This chain joins TRBV12-3 or TRBV12-4 and TRBJ2-5; D call uncertain. Trimming cost V 10 bases and J 10 bases, with 19 bases left between them. The CDR3 length is 12 residues. CDR3 sequence: CATSGQERLQYF. In DNA form, the CDR3 reads TGTGCCACCTCGGGCCAAGAACGACTCCAGTACTTC.

V is TRBV7-9 and J is TRBJ2-7; tentatively, D is TRBD1 or TRBD2 (5 bases each). Trimming left V 2 bases short and J 6 bases short, with 17 bases between. CDR1 and CDR2 from the germline V gene are SEHNR and FQNEAQ (reference sequence). This CDR3 comprises 15 residues. The CDR3 bases are TGTGCCAGCAGCTTATTAGGGACCCAAAGGAGCGAGCAGTACTTC. This translates into CASSLLGTQRSEQYF.